Each of the 28 T cell receptor beta chains below was sequenced from the same sample in a study of shared clonotypes between healthy human individuals. Sequenced by immunoSEQ multiplex PCR; TCRdb stores in-frame clones only, minus some. The data hold about 980,000 clones, with over 60% observed a single time. Sequencing input: memory CD4+ T cells sorted from blood. Subset reported: CD45RA-negative fraction. The receptors stem from a man between 18 and 35 years old in good health.

The genes are TRBV5-6 and TRBJ2-1, with D maybe TRBD2 (5 bases). V gave up 4 bases and J gave up 4 bases, with 12 bases separating them. The CDR3 has 14 residues. Germline V gene sequence: CDR1 SGHDT, CDR2 YYEEEE. The CDR3 DNA reads as TGTGCCAGCAGCCCACGGGGATATTACAATGAGCAGTTCTTC. It yields the protein CASSPRGYYNEQFF.

This clone was seen once. The chain carries TRBV18 and TRBJ2-3; D may be TRBD1 (6 bases). Germline loops: CDR1 KGHSH, CDR2 LQKENI. The CDR3 has 17 amino acids. Deletions cut 4 bases from V and 1 base from J, with 18 bases between. CDR3 DNA: TGTGCCAGCTCACTCAATATCAATCAGGGGCGCACAGATACGCAGTATTTT. This gives the protein CASSLNINQGRTDTQYF.

V gene TRBV28 combines with J gene TRBJ1-1; 7 bases map to TRBD1. The ends lost 10 bases at V and 1 base at J; junction bases unmatched: 12. Germline loops: CDR1 MDHEN, CDR2 SYDVKM. The CDR3 has 15 amino acids. The CDR3 loop is CATRNHGTANTEAFF. The CDR3, as DNA: TGTGCCACCCGAAACCATGGGACAGCGAACACTGAAGCTTTCTTT.

V is TRBV2 and J is TRBJ2-7, with D possibly matching TRBD1 (6 bases). Germline V gene lookup returns CDR1 SNHLY and CDR2 FYNNEI. The ends were cut back, 8 bases at V and 3 bases at J, with 17 bases in the middle. The CDR3 has 14 amino acids. The CDR3 region is CASETGTRLYEQYF. The DNA for the CDR3 is TGTGCCAGCGAAACCGGGACAAGACTCTACGAGCAGTACTTC. The full variable domain, completed using reference TRBV2 and TRBJ2-7, is EPEVTQTPSHQVTQMGQEVILRCVPISNHLYFYWYRQILGQKVEFLVSFYNNEISEKSEIFDDQFSVERPDGSNFTLKIRSTKLEDSAMYFCASETGTRLYEQYFGPGTRLTVT.

The chain recombines TRBV6-5 with TRBJ1-5; maybe TRBD1 (5 bases). V was shortened by 8 bases and J by 6 bases, with 17 bases between the two germline ends. CDR3 length equals 14 residues. Germline CDR1 is MNHEY and CDR2 is SVGAGI. CDR3 residues: CASGGTGDRQPQHF. The CDR3 DNA reads TGTGCCAGCGGGGGTACCGGGGATCGTCAGCCCCAGCATTTT.

This clone was recorded a few times. The chain recombines TRBV25-1 with TRBJ1-2; tentatively, D is TRBD1 (5 bases). V was trimmed by 0 bases and J by 4 bases, leaving 12 bases between them. The germline gives CDR1 MGHDK, CDR2 SYGVNS. The CDR3 contains 15 residues. CDR3 loop: CASSEYNQGPYGYTF. The CDR3 bases are TGTGCCAGCAGTGAATATAATCAGGGACCCTATGGCTACACCTTC.

Turning to this clone: With a far larger clone one base away, a read error is the likely cause. Other nucleotide sequences in the sample specify the same CDR3. The gene calls are TRBV2 and TRBJ1-2; D uncertain. CDR1 and CDR2 (germline): SNHLY, FYNNEI. The CDR3 runs 11 residues. The V end lost 3 bases, the J end lost 2 bases, and 1 base lay between the germline ends. The CDR3 loop is CASSENYGYTF. The CDR3 coding sequence is TGTGCCAGCAGTGAGAACTATGGCTACACCTTC.

J is TRBJ1-5 and V is TRBV25-1; no clear D. Germline V gene sequence: CDR1 MGHDK, CDR2 SYGVNS. The CDR3 runs to 14 residues. Trimming left V 1 base short and J 6 bases short, with 10 bases between. The CDR3 DNA reads TGTGCCAGCAGTGAATCTGGGTTCGGTCAGCCCCAGCATTTT. Translating gives CASSESGFGQPQHF.

This chain's CDR3 is CASSENRGHTGELFF. CDR3 bases: TGTGCCAGCAGTGAAAATCGGGGGCACACCGGGGAGCTGTTTTTT. The chain joins TRBV6-1 to TRBJ2-2; D may match TRBD1 or TRBD2 (6 bases each). The CDR3 is made up of 15 amino acids. V lost 2 bases and J lost 3, with 10 bases in between. CDR1 is MNHNS, CDR2 SASEGT, per germline.

The genes are TRBV13 and TRBJ1-1, with D hard to call. The CDR3 sequence is 16 residues long. Trimming pared 1 base from V and 1 base from J, leaving 13 bases between. The germline gives CDR1 PRHDT, CDR2 FYEKMQ (reference sequence). CDR3 region: CASSLEGKFGNTEAFF. The DNA for the CDR3 is TGTGCCAGCAGCTTAGAAGGGAAGTTCGGGAACACTGAAGCTTTCTTT.

This clone was detected only once. V and J are TRBV6-1 and TRBJ2-7; 7 bases align to TRBD2. V gave up 3 bases and J gave up 1 base; unmatched junction bases: 9. Germline-derived CDR1 and CDR2 are MNHNS and SASEGT. The CDR3 is 16 amino acids. The CDR3 here is CASSEPGRGPSYEQYF. CDR3 nucleotides: TGTGCCAGCAGTGAGCCTGGGAGGGGACCTTCCTACGAGCAGTACTTC.

V usage is TRBV11-2 and J usage is TRBJ2-1, with 7 bases identical to TRBD1. The junction had 16 bases not matched to a gene; V was cut back by 4 bases and J by 7 bases. The CDR3 consists of 17 residues. Looked up from germline, CDR1 is SGHAT and CDR2 is FQNNGV. The CDR3 DNA is TGTGCCAGCAGCTCCCGTCTGTCGCGACAGGGAGTGAATGAGCAGTTCTTC. Translating gives CASSSRLSRQGVNEQFF.

J is TRBJ2-7 and V is TRBV28; D remains unclear. This CDR3 comprises 13 residues. CDR1 is MDHEN, CDR2 SYDVKM, per germline. Trimming pared 10 bases from V and 2 bases from J, leaving 15 bases between. The CDR3 nucleotides are TGTGCCACTACGGGTGGGCTCACCTACGAGCAGTACTTC. This codes for CATTGGLTYEQYF.

This clone has only a few counts. V gene TRBV7-2 combines with J gene TRBJ2-1; no firm D call. Per the germline V gene, CDR1 is SGHTA and CDR2 is FQGNSA. The CDR3 is made up of 13 amino acids. V shed 3 bases and J shed 6 bases, with 9 bases lying between them. CDR3 in DNA: TGTGCCAGCAGCTTCCGGGCCTTCAATGAGCAGTTCTTC. Protein sequence: CASSFRAFNEQFF.

As concerns this clone: In the same sample, other DNA sequences code for this CDR3. The chain carries TRBV19 and TRBJ1-6; D not certain. Trimming took off 1 base at V and 6 bases at J, with 7 bases between the two ends. CDR3 length: 14 amino acids. Germline V CDR1 and CDR2: LNHDA, SQIVND (reference sequence). The CDR3 DNA follows: TGTGCCAGTAGTATAGGGCAGCTTAATTCACCCCTCCACTTT. This gives the protein CASSIGQLNSPLHF.

The genes are TRBV7-9 and TRBJ2-7; D unresolved. CDR1 and CDR2 (germline): SEHNR, FQNEAQ (reference sequence). This CDR3 contains 14 residues. V was clipped by 4 bases and J by 3 bases, with 13 bases between them. CDR3 sequence: CASSSWPSNYEQYF. The CDR3 nucleotides read TGTGCCAGCAGCTCCTGGCCCTCGAACTACGAGCAGTACTTC.

CDR3 sequence: CASGQGGLRTDTQYF. CDR3 nucleotide sequence: TGTGCCAGCGGCCAGGGGGGACTCCGCACAGATACGCAGTATTTT. The J gene is TRBJ2-3, the V gene TRBV7-3, with D perhaps matching TRBD1 (7 bases). Per the germline V gene, CDR1 is SGHTA and CDR2 is FQGTGA. The CDR3 length is 15 residues. Trimming cost V 8 bases and J 1 base, with 16 bases left between them.

Concerning this clone itself: With a much larger clone just one base away, this may be a read error. The V gene is TRBV5-5, the J gene TRBJ1-1; the D is unclear. CDR1 is SGHKS, CDR2 YYEKEE, per germline (reference sequence). V was clipped by 4 bases and J by 0 bases, with 7 bases between them. The CDR3 has 13 residues. CDR3 sequence: CASSLTLNTEAFF. The CDR3 DNA is TGTGCCAGCAGCCTTACACTGAACACTGAAGCTTTCTTT. Supplemented by reference TRBV5-5 and TRBJ1-1, the full variable domain reads DAGVTQSPTHLIKTRGQQVTLRCSPISGHKSVSWYQQVLGQGPQFIFQYYEKEERGRGNFPDRFSARQFPNYSSELNVNALLLGDSALYLCASSLTLNTEAFFGQGTRLTVV.

This chain joins TRBV11-2 and TRBJ2-3; 8 positions match TRBD1. The ends lost 2 bases at V and 2 bases at J; junction bases unmatched: 3. The CDR3 totals 15 residues. Looked up from germline, CDR1 is SGHAT and CDR2 is FQNNGV. CDR3 DNA sequence: TGTGCCAGCAGCTTATTGGGACAGGCCACAGATACGCAGTATTTT. It specifies CASSLLGQATDTQYF. The variable domain in full, completed from reference TRBV11-2 and TRBJ2-3, reads EAGVAQSPRYKIIEKRQSVAFWCNPISGHATLYWYQQILGQGPKLLIQFQNNGVVDDSQLPKDRFSAERLKGVDSTLKIQPAKLEDSAVYLCASSLLGQATDTQYFGPGTRLTVL.

This clone was observed once. The sample carries other DNA sequences with the same CDR3. This chain links TRBV18 with TRBJ2-7; the match to TRBD1 covers 7 bases. The CDR3 totals 14 residues. V dropped 6 bases and J dropped 2; count of bases not matched to a gene: 7. CDR1 and CDR2 from the germline V gene are KGHSH and LQKENI. CDR3 DNA sequence: TGTGCCAGCTCCCCCGGGACAGCCACCTACGAGCAGTACTTC. Translating gives CASSPGTATYEQYF. The whole variable domain, remainder taken from reference TRBV18 and TRBJ2-7, is NAGVMQNPRHLVRRRGQEARLRCSPMKGHSHVYWYRQLPEEGLKFMVYLQKENIIDESGMPKERFSAEFPKEGPSILRIQQVVRGDSAAYFCASSPGTATYEQYFGPGTRLTVT.

The chain joins TRBV5-1 to TRBJ2-3, with D tentatively TRBD1 or TRBD2 (5 bases each). Germline V CDR1 and CDR2: SGHRS, YFSETQ. V was shortened by 1 base and J by 2 bases, with 8 bases between the two germline ends. The CDR3 spans 14 residues. The CDR3: CASSLWDPTDTQYF. The CDR3 DNA reads as TGCGCCAGCAGCTTGTGGGACCCCACAGATACGCAGTATTTT.

Of note for this clone: A read error may account for a junction end that differs from germline. This chain joins TRBV7-8 and TRBJ1-2; D ambiguous. Germline assignment: CDR1 SGHVS and CDR2 FQNEAQ. The CDR3 extends over 13 amino acids. The CDR3 DNA is TGTGCCAGCAGCCCCCGGGAAGGGCTTTTGTCCCACTTC. Translation gives CASSPREGLLSHF.

The V and J genes are TRBV4-3 and TRBJ2-3; 9 bases line up with TRBD2. The CDR3 length is 17 residues. In germline, CDR1 is LGHNA, CDR2 YSLEER. Losses at the gene ends were 2 bases for V and 5 bases for J; bases not matched to a gene: 11. CDR3 nucleotides: TGCGCCAGCAGCCAAATCGGGAAGGGACTAGCAGAAGATACGCAGTATTTT. Translated: CASSQIGKGLAEDTQYF.

V usage is TRBV10-3 and J usage is TRBJ1-1; possibly TRBD1 for D (6 bases). The ends were cut back, 6 bases at V and 0 bases at J, with 14 bases in the middle. The V gene's germline CDR1 is ENHRY and CDR2 SYGVKD. This CDR3 has 15 amino acids. The CDR3: CAISPARTVNTEAFF. CDR3 DNA sequence: TGTGCCATCAGCCCCGCGCGGACAGTGAACACTGAAGCTTTCTTT.

This chain uses TRBV27 with TRBJ2-5; D call uncertain. The germline CDR1 and CDR2 sequences are MNHEY and SMNVEV (reference sequence). The CDR3 totals 12 residues. V lost 8 bases to trimming and J lost 4 bases, with 11 bases between them. For the CDR3, the DNA is TGTGCCAGCGGCATCCGGTCAGAGACCCAGTACTTC. Protein sequence: CASGIRSETQYF.

The chain joins TRBV15 to TRBJ1-1; TRBD1 matches at 7 bases. V lost 4 bases and J lost 0; bases outside the gene matches: 2. The CDR3 covers 14 residues. Germline V CDR1 and CDR2: LNHNV, YYDKDF (reference sequence). The CDR3 nucleotides read TGTGCCACCAGCACGGACAGGATGAACACTGAAGCTTTCTTT. Translation gives CATSTDRMNTEAFF.

The J gene is TRBJ1-2, the V gene TRBV2; D perhaps matches TRBD1 (5 bases). Trimming removed 7 bases from V and 2 bases from J, with 11 bases in between. CDR3 size: 13 residues. Germline CDR1 is SNHLY and CDR2 is FYNNEI. This chain's CDR3 is CASNRDGNYGYTF. The CDR3 nucleotides read TGTGCCAGCAACCGGGACGGGAACTATGGCTACACCTTC.

In this sample, this clone turned up a few times. The rearrangement uses TRBV2 and TRBJ2-2; D is undetermined. The V end lost 6 bases, the J end lost 1 base, and 3 bases lay between the germline ends. The germline CDR1 and CDR2 sequences are SNHLY and FYNNEI. The CDR3 loop spans 12 amino acids. This CDR3 is CASRVNTGELFF. CDR3 coding DNA: TGTGCCAGCAGGGTGAACACCGGGGAGCTGTTTTTT.